The 11 T cell receptor beta chains listed next were all sequenced from one sample in a study of blood T cell repertoires in COVID-19. Assay: immunoSEQ multiplex PCR; the TCRdb copy retains only in-frame clones and omits some. The top ten clones hold roughly 6% of a sample with 150,000 to 200,000 clones, 88% of them seen once. The specimen was peripheral blood. All receptors come from a man in his forties with active or convalescent COVID-19.

V is TRBV7-2 and J is TRBJ2-1, with TRBD1 matching over 10 bases. The germline V gene has CDR1 SGHTA and CDR2 FQGNSA. The CDR3 contains 17 residues. With V trimmed by 5 bases and J by 3 bases, 10 bases remained unmatched. CDR3 bases: TGTGCCAGCAGCCCCCGGCCGGGACAGGGGATCTACAATGAGCAGTTCTTC. It codes for CASSPRPGQGIYNEQFF.

The CDR3, as DNA: TGCGCCAGCAGCTTGGGGTCTAGCGGGGGCCTGGATACGCAGTATTTT. Amino acids: CASSLGSSGGLDTQYF. The chain uses TRBV5-1 and TRBJ2-3, with TRBD2 identical over 10 bases. There are 16 residues in the CDR3. With 0 bases clipped from V and 6 bases from J, the junction kept 7 bases outside the gene matches. In germline, CDR1 is SGHRS, CDR2 YFSETQ.

The CDR3 region has the DNA TGTGCCATCAGTGAACGCGGGAGTGGAGAGACCCAGTACTTC. As protein: CAISERGSGETQYF. The rearrangement uses TRBV10-3 and TRBJ2-5; TRBD2 agrees at 7 bases. The CDR3 has 14 amino acids. The germline V gene has CDR1 ENHRY and CDR2 SYGVKD. V was pared by 3 bases and J by 4 bases, with 5 bases of the junction left unmatched.

The chain employs TRBV5-6 and TRBJ2-1, with 9 bases lining up with TRBD2. Trimming took 0 bases from V and 0 from J; bases not matched to a gene: 7. The CDR3 loop spans 18 amino acids. Germline CDR1 is SGHDT and CDR2 is YYEEEE. The CDR3 DNA follows: TGTGCCAGCAGCTTGGCCTGGGGTAGCGGGAGCTCCTACAATGAGCAGTTCTTC. Translating it yields CASSLAWGSGSSYNEQFF.

The chain uses TRBV2 and TRBJ1-2, with TRBD1 matching 8 bases. Germline V gene sequence: CDR1 SNHLY, CDR2 FYNNEI. The junction had 24 bases not matched to a gene; V was cut back by 2 bases and J by 4 bases. This CDR3 region has 21 residues. CDR3 in amino acids: CASSEYLDPRPRGRVTYGYTF. The CDR3 DNA follows: TGTGCCAGCAGTGAATATTTGGACCCAAGACCCAGGGGGCGAGTAACCTATGGCTACACCTTC.

The chain joins TRBV7-2 to TRBJ1-5; possible D gene TRBD1, 5 bases. Germline CDR1 and CDR2: SGHTA and FQGNSA. Trimming left V 1 base short and J 2 bases short, with 6 bases between. CDR3 length equals 14 residues. The CDR3 is CASSLGGGNQPQHF. The CDR3 DNA reads TGTGCCAGCAGCTTAGGGGGGGGCAATCAGCCCCAGCATTTT.

This clone was counted a few times. The rearrangement joins TRBV19 to TRBJ1-2; no reliable D call. The CDR3 runs 14 residues. In germline, CDR1 is LNHDA, CDR2 SQIVND (reference sequence). V was shortened by 5 bases and J by 1 base, with 11 bases between the two germline ends. The CDR3 DNA sequence: TGTGCCAGTAGTGTCCAGGCCGGTAACTATGGCTACACCTTC. As protein: CASSVQAGNYGYTF.

The J gene is TRBJ1-1, the V gene TRBV18, with 7 bases identical to TRBD1. V lost 2 bases and J lost 5; bases outside the gene matches: 11. The CDR3 length is 16 residues. The germline gives CDR1 KGHSH, CDR2 LQKENI. The CDR3, as DNA: TGTGCCAGCTCACCAGGAGGGACAGCAACGTGGACTGAAGCTTTCTTT. Translated, it gives CASSPGGTATWTEAFF.

J is TRBJ2-3 and V is TRBV24-1, with 8 bases lining up with TRBD2. V lost 3 bases to trimming and J lost 2 bases; unmatched junction nucleotides: 6. CDR1 is KGHDR and CDR2 is SFDVKD in the germline V gene. The CDR3 runs to 16 residues. The CDR3 sequence: CATSDGAGGFTDTQYF. In DNA form, the CDR3 reads TGTGCCACCAGTGATGGGGCGGGGGGATTCACAGATACGCAGTATTTT.

This chain links TRBV21-1 with TRBJ2-3; the table assigns TRBD1, which was not confirmed against the DNA. TRBV21-1 is a documented pseudogene. The length of the CDR3 is 15 residues. CDR3 sequence (DNA): TGTGCCAGCAGCAGCCCATTACAGGGACCAGATACGCAGTATTTT. Protein product: CASSSPLQGPDTQYF.

J is TRBJ2-4 and V is TRBV19, with 9 bases identical to TRBD2. J gave up 9 bases and V 5 bases, and 8 bases lay outside the gene matches. The CDR3 has 14 residues. Germline assignment: CDR1 LNHDA and CDR2 SQIVND (reference sequence). DNA for the CDR3: TGTGCCAGTAGTTCCCGGGGACTAGCTTCCATTCAGTACTTC. Amino acids: CASSSRGLASIQYF.